The rows below give T cell receptor beta chains drawn from one sample of a study of blood T cells in healthy people across ages. TCRdb itself ran the 5' RACE reads through MiXCR, one entry per CDR3 protein. The table shows around 1,700,000 distinct CDR3 sequences, with about 28% occurring only once. The sequenced sample consisted of blood. The receptors were gathered from a woman between 25 and 40 years old in good health. The CDR3 runs from the conserved cysteine through the conserved F or W. The D gene is left open where the match is weak. Not every row has a clone size; where given, it reads once, few, many or a size class.

clone size: NA; V gene: TRBV5-4; D gene: NA; J gene: TRBJ2-3; CDR3 protein: CASSWDNPTTDTQYF; CDR3 DNA: TGTGCCAGCAGCTGGGACAACCCGACCACAGATACGCAGTATTTT
clone size: NA; V gene: TRBV20-1; D gene: TRBD2; J gene: TRBJ2-1; CDR3 protein: CSARDRSSGRTYNEQFF; CDR3 DNA: TGCAGTGCTAGAGATAGGTCTAGCGGAAGGACCTACAATGAGCAGTTCTTC
clone size: few; V gene: TRBV5-1; D gene: TRBD2; J gene: TRBJ2-7; CDR3 protein: CASSQTSGRGIIYEQYF; CDR3 DNA: TGCGCCAGCAGCCAGACTAGCGGGAGAGGGATCATCTACGAGCAGTACTTC
clone size: many; V gene: TRBV4-1; D gene: TRBD1; J gene: TRBJ2-7; CDR3 protein: CASSQPAGQGVNEQYF; CDR3 DNA: TGCGCCAGCAGCCAGCCCGCGGGACAGGGGGTAAACGAGCAGTACTTC
clone size: NA; V gene: TRBV7-9; D gene: TRBD2; J gene: TRBJ2-3; CDR3 protein: CASAPGLATDTQYF; CDR3 DNA: TGTGCCAGCGCCCCGGGACTAGCAACAGATACGCAGTATTTT
clone size: many; V gene: TRBV5-5; D gene: TRBD1; J gene: TRBJ2-5; CDR3 protein: CASTRDRAGETQYF; CDR3 DNA: TGTGCCAGCACCAGGGACAGGGCAGGGGAGACCCAGTACTTC
clone size: many; V gene: TRBV10-3; D gene: NA; J gene: TRBJ2-5; CDR3 protein: CAIRETGEETQYF; CDR3 DNA: TGTGCCATCAGGGAGACCGGGGAAGAGACCCAGTACTTC
clone size: NA; V gene: TRBV5-5; D gene: TRBD1; J gene: TRBJ2-3; CDR3 protein: CASSFPQGRRDTQYF; CDR3 DNA: TGTGCCAGCAGCTTCCCACAGGGGCGCAGAGATACGCAGTATTTT
clone size: many; V gene: TRBV20-1; D gene: NA; J gene: TRBJ2-3; CDR3 protein: CSAGQSAADTQYF; CDR3 DNA: TGCAGTGCTGGCCAGAGCGCCGCAGATACGCAGTATTTT
clone size: NA; V gene: TRBV20-1; D gene: TRBD2; J gene: TRBJ2-1; CDR3 protein: CSARDGLGRDGFSSYNEQFF; CDR3 DNA: TGCAGTGCTAGAGATGGATTAGGGAGGGACGGGTTTAGCTCCTACAATGAGCAGTTCTTC
clone size: NA; V gene: TRBV15; D gene: NA; J gene: TRBJ2-3; CDR3 protein: CATSSEDTQYF; CDR3 DNA: TGTGCCACCAGCAGTGAGGATACGCAGTATTTT
clone size: NA; V gene: TRBV5-1; D gene: NA; J gene: TRBJ2-4; CDR3 protein: CASSNYQGVGEQYF; CDR3 DNA: TGCGCCAGCAGCAACTACCAGGGAGTGGGTGAGCAGTACTTC
clone size: NA; V gene: TRBV7-9; D gene: TRBD1; J gene: TRBJ1-1; CDR3 protein: CASSDIQGANEAFF; CDR3 DNA: TGTGCCAGCAGCGATATACAGGGGGCGAATGAAGCTTTCTTT
clone size: few; V gene: TRBV20-1; D gene: TRBD2; J gene: TRBJ2-7; CDR3 protein: CSARDFERGGYEQYF; CDR3 DNA: TGCAGTGCTAGAGATTTTGAACGGGGGGGCTACGAGCAGTACTTC
clone size: few; V gene: TRBV20-1; D gene: TRBD2; J gene: TRBJ2-7; CDR3 protein: CSARGQPGREGIYEQYF; CDR3 DNA: TGCAGTGCTAGAGGGCAGCCGGGGCGGGAGGGGATCTACGAGCAGTACTTC
clone size: NA; V gene: TRBV20-1; D gene: NA; J gene: TRBJ2-7; CDR3 protein: CSARDLMAGKSSYEQYF; CDR3 DNA: TGCAGTGCTAGAGATCTGATGGCTGGGAAGAGCTCCTACGAGCAGTACTTC
clone size: NA; V gene: TRBV7-2; D gene: NA; J gene: TRBJ2-5; CDR3 protein: CASSWGQGTQDTQYF; CDR3 DNA: TGTGCCAGCAGCTGGGGGCAGGGTACCCAAGACACCCAGTACTTC
clone size: many; V gene: TRBV2; D gene: TRBD2; J gene: TRBJ2-7; CDR3 protein: CASRGLAGGQQYF; CDR3 DNA: TGTGCCAGCAGAGGACTAGCGGGGGGGCAACAGTACTTC
clone size: NA; V gene: TRBV25-1; D gene: NA; J gene: TRBJ2-7; CDR3 protein: CASSNPTGSIEQYF; CDR3 DNA: TGTGCCAGCAGTAATCCCACAGGTTCCATCGAGCAGTACTTC
clone size: many; V gene: TRBV4-1; D gene: TRBD2; J gene: TRBJ2-1; CDR3 protein: CASSRTSGGGNEQFF; CDR3 DNA: TGCGCCAGCAGTCGGACTAGCGGGGGAGGAAATGAGCAGTTCTTC
clone size: NA; V gene: TRBV12-3/TRBV12-4; D gene: TRBD2; J gene: TRBJ2-3; CDR3 protein: CASRRLAGTTFDTQYF; CDR3 DNA: TGTGCCAGCAGGAGACTAGCGGGGACGACTTTTGATACGCAGTATTTT
clone size: NA; V gene: TRBV14; D gene: TRBD1; J gene: TRBJ2-7; CDR3 protein: CASSRNRGSEQYF; CDR3 DNA: TGTGCCAGCAGCCGGAACAGGGGGAGCGAGCAGTACTTC
clone size: NA; V gene: TRBV7-8; D gene: NA; J gene: TRBJ2-2; CDR3 protein: CASSWSAAFGNTGELFF; CDR3 DNA: TGTGCCAGCAGCTGGTCGGCCGCCTTCGGGAACACCGGGGAGCTGTTTTTT
clone size: few; V gene: TRBV18; D gene: NA; J gene: TRBJ1-1; CDR3 protein: CASSPREKGTEAFF; CDR3 DNA: TGTGCCAGCTCACCAAGGGAGAAGGGCACTGAAGCTTTCTTT
clone size: few; V gene: TRBV25-1; D gene: NA; J gene: TRBJ1-5; CDR3 protein: CASGTADNQPQHF; CDR3 DNA: TGTGCCAGCGGGACGGCCGACAATCAGCCCCAGCATTTT
clone size: few; V gene: TRBV11-2; D gene: NA; J gene: TRBJ1-2; CDR3 protein: CASSPAGGQQGYTF; CDR3 DNA: TGTGCCAGCAGCCCCGCCGGGGGCCAGCAGGGCTACACCTTC
clone size: many; V gene: TRBV12-3/TRBV12-4; D gene: NA; J gene: TRBJ2-5; CDR3 protein: CASSSRRMRETQYF; CDR3 DNA: TGTGCCAGCAGTTCCAGGCGTATGAGAGAGACCCAGTACTTC
clone size: NA; V gene: TRBV28; D gene: NA; J gene: TRBJ2-1; CDR3 protein: CASTAQGAYSEQFF; CDR3 DNA: TGTGCCAGCACTGCGCAGGGCGCTTACAGTGAGCAGTTCTTC
clone size: NA; V gene: TRBV9; D gene: TRBD2; J gene: TRBJ2-1; CDR3 protein: CASSALGTNYNEQFF; CDR3 DNA: TGTGCCAGCAGCGCCCTCGGGACTAACTACAATGAGCAGTTCTTC
clone size: NA; V gene: TRBV15; D gene: NA; J gene: TRBJ1-5; CDR3 protein: CATSREANSNQPQHF; CDR3 DNA: TGTGCCACCAGCAGAGAGGCCAACAGCAATCAGCCCCAGCATTTT
clone size: few; V gene: TRBV7-2; D gene: TRBD1; J gene: TRBJ2-1; CDR3 protein: CASSSDRGWNEQFF; CDR3 DNA: TGTGCCAGCAGCTCCGACAGGGGGTGGAATGAGCAGTTCTTC
clone size: many; V gene: TRBV28; D gene: NA; J gene: TRBJ2-5; CDR3 protein: CASSDKVETQYF; CDR3 DNA: TGTGCCAGCAGTGACAAAGTAGAGACCCAGTACTTC